This T cell receptor (beta chain) comes out of a study of tumor-infiltrating lymphocytes in localized non-small cell lung cancer. On the study more broadly: Several tumor histologies, both smoking statuses, and some post-neoadjuvant chemotherapy samples were included. From each patient, both tumor and uninvolved lung, non-adjacent to tumor, were sampled. Study findings and constraints: IM1 and IM2 tumors showed no difference in T-cell fraction.

Sequencing used immunoSEQ multiplex PCR; TCRdb keeps in-frame clones, though not all of them. Of approximately 14,000 clones in the sample, more than 80% were seen once. The ends lost 4 bases at V and 3 bases at J; junction bases unmatched: 4. Germline CDR1 reads SGHDN; CDR2 reads FVKESK. The CDR3 covers 15 residues. A note on this clone: What it binds is not known.

Sequencing was carried out using lung tumor tissue. This clonotype originated in a human donor with non-small cell lung cancer. This sequence joins TRBV14 and TRBJ1-1, with TRBD1 matching over 11 bases. The CDR3 sequence is CASSRKDRGHTEAFF. In DNA form, the CDR3 reads TGTGCCAGCAGCCGCAAGGACAGGGGGCACACTGAAGCTTTCTTT.